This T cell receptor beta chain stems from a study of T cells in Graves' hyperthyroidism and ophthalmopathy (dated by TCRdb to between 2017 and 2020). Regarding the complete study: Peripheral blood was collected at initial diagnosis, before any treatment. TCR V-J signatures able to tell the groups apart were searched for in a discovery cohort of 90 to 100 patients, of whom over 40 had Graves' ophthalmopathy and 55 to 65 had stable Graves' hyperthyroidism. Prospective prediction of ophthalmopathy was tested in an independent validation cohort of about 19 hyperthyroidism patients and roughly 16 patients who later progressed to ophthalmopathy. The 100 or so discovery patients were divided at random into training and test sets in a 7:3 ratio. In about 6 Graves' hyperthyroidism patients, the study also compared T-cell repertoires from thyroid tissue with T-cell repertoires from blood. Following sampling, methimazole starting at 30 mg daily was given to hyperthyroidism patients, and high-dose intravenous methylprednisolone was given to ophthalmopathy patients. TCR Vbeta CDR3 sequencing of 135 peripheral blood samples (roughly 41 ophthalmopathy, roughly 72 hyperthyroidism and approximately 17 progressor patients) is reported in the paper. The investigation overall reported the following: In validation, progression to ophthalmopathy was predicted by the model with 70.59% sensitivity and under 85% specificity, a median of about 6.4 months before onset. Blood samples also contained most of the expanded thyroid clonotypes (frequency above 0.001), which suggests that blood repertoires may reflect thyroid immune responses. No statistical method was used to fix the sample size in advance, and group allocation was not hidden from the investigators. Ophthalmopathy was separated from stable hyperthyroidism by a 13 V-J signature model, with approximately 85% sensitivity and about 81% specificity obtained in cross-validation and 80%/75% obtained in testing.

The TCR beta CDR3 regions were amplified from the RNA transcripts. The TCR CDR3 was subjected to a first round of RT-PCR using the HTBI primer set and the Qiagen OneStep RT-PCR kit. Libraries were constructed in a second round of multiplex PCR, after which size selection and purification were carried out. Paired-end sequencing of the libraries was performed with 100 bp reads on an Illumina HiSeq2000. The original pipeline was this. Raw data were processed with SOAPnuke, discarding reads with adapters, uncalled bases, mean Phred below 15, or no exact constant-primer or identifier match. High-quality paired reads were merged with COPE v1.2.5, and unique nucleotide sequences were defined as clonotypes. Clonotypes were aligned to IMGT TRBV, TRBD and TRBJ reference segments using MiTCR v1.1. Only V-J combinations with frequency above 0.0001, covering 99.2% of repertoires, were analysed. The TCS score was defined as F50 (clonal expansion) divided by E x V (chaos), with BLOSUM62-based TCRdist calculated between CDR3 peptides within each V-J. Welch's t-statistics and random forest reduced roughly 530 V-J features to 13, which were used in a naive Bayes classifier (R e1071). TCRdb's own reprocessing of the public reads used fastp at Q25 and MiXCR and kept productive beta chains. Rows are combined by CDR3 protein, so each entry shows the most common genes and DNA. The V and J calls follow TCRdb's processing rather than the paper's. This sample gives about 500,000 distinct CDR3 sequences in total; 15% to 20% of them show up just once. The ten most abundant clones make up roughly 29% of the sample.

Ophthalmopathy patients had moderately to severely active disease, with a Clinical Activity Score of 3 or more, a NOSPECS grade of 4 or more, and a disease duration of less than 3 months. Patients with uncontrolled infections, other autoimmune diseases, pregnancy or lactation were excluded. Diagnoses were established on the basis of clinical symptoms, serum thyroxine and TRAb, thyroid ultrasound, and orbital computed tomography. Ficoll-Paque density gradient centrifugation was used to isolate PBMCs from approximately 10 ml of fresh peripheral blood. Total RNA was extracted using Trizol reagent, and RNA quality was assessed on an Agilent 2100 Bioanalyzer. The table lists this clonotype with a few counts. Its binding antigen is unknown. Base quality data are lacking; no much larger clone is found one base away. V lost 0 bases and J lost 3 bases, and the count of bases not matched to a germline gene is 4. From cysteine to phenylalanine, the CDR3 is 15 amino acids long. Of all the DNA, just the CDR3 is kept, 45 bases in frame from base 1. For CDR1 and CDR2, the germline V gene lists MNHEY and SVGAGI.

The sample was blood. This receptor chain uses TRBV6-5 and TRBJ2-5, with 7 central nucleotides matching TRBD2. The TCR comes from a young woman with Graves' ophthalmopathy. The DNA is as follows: TGTGCCAGCAGTTACTCGAGCGGGAAGAAAGAGACCCAGTACTTC. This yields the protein CASSYSSGKKETQYF.